These 29 T cell receptor beta chains were sequenced from one sample in a study of radiotherapy plus CTLA-4 blockade in lung cancer. Measured with immunoSEQ multiplex PCR; TCRdb has only the in-frame clones, and not every one. The sample has under 110,000 clones; roughly 84% are singletons. Sequencing was performed on peripheral blood, taken from a patient treated with radiotherapy plus ipilimumab. These TCRs come from a human donor with non-small cell lung cancer that progressed on radiotherapy plus ipilimumab. Some clones in this sample may be carry-over from other donors' samples.

The chain links TRBV9 to TRBJ1-1, with 7 bases fitting TRBD1. The CDR3 covers 15 residues. Unmatched junction bases numbered 9, after V lost 4 bases and J lost 3 bases. Germline V gene sequence: CDR1 SGDLS, CDR2 YYNGEE. CDR3 in amino acids: CASSPRQGSDTEAFF. The CDR3 DNA follows: TGTGCCAGCAGCCCTCGACAGGGCTCGGACACTGAAGCTTTCTTT.

The rearrangement joins TRBV7-2 to TRBJ2-6; D not resolved. V lost 2 bases and J 0 bases, leaving 5 bases between the germline ends. This CDR3 contains 15 residues. Per germline, CDR1 SGHTA and CDR2 FQGNSA. Here the CDR3 reads CASSLKPSGANVLTF. DNA for the CDR3: TGTGCCAGCAGCTTAAAACCCTCTGGGGCCAACGTCCTGACTTTC.

This clone was observed a few times. The rearrangement uses TRBV6-5 and TRBJ1-2; D is perhaps TRBD1 (5 bases). V dropped 0 bases and J dropped 7 bases, with 15 bases sitting between them. Germline V gene sequence: CDR1 MNHEY, CDR2 SVGAGI. The CDR3 contains 15 residues. The chain's CDR3 is CASSYSQEGRGGYTF. The CDR3 DNA follows: TGTGCCAGCAGTTACTCCCAAGAGGGGAGAGGTGGCTACACCTTC.

The V call is TRBV4-3, the J call TRBJ2-4, with TRBD1 as a possible D gene (5 bases). V dropped 0 bases and J dropped 6 bases, with 9 bases sitting between them. The CDR3 is 14 residues long. Germline loops: CDR1 LGHNA, CDR2 YSLEER. For the CDR3, the DNA is TGCGCCAGCAGCCAAGACAGGGTGGGAAACATTCAGTACTTC. Protein: CASSQDRVGNIQYF.

The chain couples TRBV5-5 to TRBJ2-7, with D unresolved. The ends were cut back, 1 base at V and 6 bases at J, with 11 bases in the middle. Germline CDR1 SGHKS, CDR2 YYEKEE (reference sequence). The CDR3 loop spans 13 amino acids. DNA of the CDR3: TGTGCCAGCAGCTTGAGAGGCCAGACCGAGCAGTACTTC. Residues: CASSLRGQTEQYF.

This sequence joins TRBV7-9 and TRBJ2-7; D is perhaps TRBD1 (6 bases). The CDR3 runs 14 residues. Between the trimmed V and J ends, which lost 6 bases and 3 bases, there was a span of 15 bases. Germline V lookup: CDR1 SEHNR, CDR2 FQNEAQ (reference sequence). CDR3 loop: CASRARTGFYEQYF. CDR3 in DNA: TGTGCCAGCAGGGCCCGAACAGGGTTCTACGAGCAGTACTTC.

CDR3 sequence reads: CATYSQGPNTEAFF. In DNA, the CDR3 is TGTGCCACCTATTCACAGGGGCCAAACACTGAAGCTTTCTTT. The chain uses TRBV2 and TRBJ1-1; TRBD1 matches at 7 bases. The CDR3 has 14 amino acids. Germline-derived CDR1 and CDR2 are SNHLY and FYNNEI. Losses at the gene ends were 10 bases for V and 2 bases for J; bases not matched to a gene: 10.

The chain joins TRBV4-2 to TRBJ2-3, with TRBD1 matching over 7 bases. V was pared by 1 base and J by 0 bases, with 7 bases of the junction left unmatched. The CDR3 extends over 17 amino acids. The V gene's germline CDR1 is LGHNA and CDR2 YNFKEQ. CDR3 region: CASSQGVQGTSTDTQYF. Here the CDR3 DNA reads TGTGCCAGCAGCCAAGGGGTACAGGGGACAAGCACAGATACGCAGTATTTT.

The genes are TRBV18 and TRBJ2-1; 9 bases agree with TRBD1. Germline CDR1 reads KGHSH; CDR2 reads LQKENI. J lost 4 bases, V lost 2 bases, and 9 bases had no gene match. This CDR3 region has 17 residues. The chain's CDR3 is CASSPNRGRGSYNEQFF. The CDR3 DNA is TGTGCCAGCTCACCAAACAGGGGGCGCGGGTCTTACAATGAGCAGTTCTTC.

The genes are TRBV15 and TRBJ2-7, with 12 bases matching TRBD1. Looked up from germline, CDR1 is LNHNV and CDR2 is YYDKDF (reference sequence). The trim removed 0 bases at V and 6 bases at J, leaving 9 bases unmatched. This CDR3 has 17 amino acids. Here the CDR3 DNA reads TGTGCCACCAGCAGAGATAATGGGGACAGGGGGCTGTCCGAGCAGTACTTC. It translates to CATSRDNGDRGLSEQYF.

The chain has TRBV4-1 and TRBJ1-1, with 9 bases lining up with TRBD1. CDR1 and CDR2 from the germline V gene are MGHRA and YSYEKL. The CDR3 runs to 16 residues. V dropped 1 base and J dropped 5; count of bases not matched to a gene: 8. CDR3 region: CASSQASDRGKTEAFF. DNA of the CDR3: TGCGCCAGCAGCCAAGCCTCGGACAGGGGAAAGACTGAAGCTTTCTTT.

This sequence joins TRBV9 and TRBJ2-6; D unresolved. Germline values: CDR1 SGDLS, CDR2 YYNGEE. V lost 0 bases and J lost 3, with 4 bases in between. The CDR3 spans 14 residues. Here the CDR3 reads CASSVVGGANVLTF. In DNA, the CDR3 is TGTGCCAGCAGCGTAGTTGGTGGGGCCAACGTCCTGACTTTC. The whole variable domain, remainder taken from reference TRBV9 and TRBJ2-6, is DSGVTQTPKHLITATGQRVTLRCSPRSGDLSVYWYQQSLDQGLQFLIQYYNGEERAKGNILERFSAQQFPDLHSELNLSSLELGDSALYFCASSVVGGANVLTFGAGSRLTVL.

The chain has TRBV4-3 and TRBJ2-5, with D hard to call. Germline CDR1 reads LGHNA; CDR2 reads YSLEER. CDR3 size: 13 residues. Trimming removed 1 base from V and 2 bases from J, with 5 bases in between. The CDR3 loop reads CASSQGMQETQYF. CDR3 nucleotide sequence: TGCGCCAGCAGCCAAGGCATGCAAGAGACCCAGTACTTC.

The chain joins TRBV11-3 to TRBJ2-2; D may be TRBD2 (7 bases). V lost 5 bases, J lost 5 bases, and 21 bases lay in between. CDR3 length: 17 residues. Germline V gene lookup returns CDR1 SGHNT and CDR2 YENEEA. The CDR3 loop reads CASSPGPGGAGTGELFF. The CDR3 DNA follows: TGTGCCAGCAGCCCAGGTCCGGGGGGCGCAGGGACCGGGGAGCTGTTTTTT.

This chain joins TRBV30 and TRBJ2-7; 7 bases line up with TRBD2. The CDR3 spans 16 residues. The J segment lost 3 bases and the V segment lost 0 bases, leaving 11 bases of the junction unmatched. Germline values: CDR1 GTSNPN, CDR2 SVGIG (reference sequence). CDR3 sequence reads: CAWSVGSSGSYYEQYF. CDR3 in DNA: TGTGCCTGGAGTGTAGGTTCTAGCGGATCTTACTACGAGCAGTACTTC.

The CDR3 here is CASSQGDREGREKLFF. Here the CDR3 DNA reads TGCGCCAGCAGCCAAGGGGACAGGGAAGGGCGCGAAAAACTGTTTTTT. The V call is TRBV4-1, the J call TRBJ1-4; the match to TRBD1 covers 9 bases. Germline V lookup: CDR1 MGHRA, CDR2 YSYEKL. This CDR3 region has 16 residues. The V gene end was trimmed by 1 base and the J gene end by 8 bases; junction bases not matched to a gene: 8.

The chain couples TRBV7-6 to TRBJ1-4; TRBD1 matches at 8 bases. Trimming removed 1 base from V and 6 bases from J; junction bases left unmatched: 4. This CDR3 comprises 15 residues. The germline V gene has CDR1 SGHVS and CDR2 FNYEAQ. CDR3 sequence (DNA): TGTGCCAGCAGCTTAGGACAGGGGAAGGATGAAAAACTGTTTTTT. Translated, it gives CASSLGQGKDEKLFF.

The rearrangement links TRBV7-9 to TRBJ2-5; 9 bases match TRBD1. This CDR3 is built from 16 residues. V was clipped by 3 bases and J by 4 bases; unmatched bases: 9. Looked up from germline, CDR1 is SEHNR and CDR2 is FQNEAQ (reference sequence). The CDR3 is CASSFRRDRVAETQYF. The DNA for the CDR3 is TGTGCCAGCAGCTTTCGCCGGGACAGGGTAGCAGAGACCCAGTACTTC.

This sequence joins TRBV5-6 and TRBJ2-2; TRBD1 matches 7 bases. Germline CDR1 is SGHDT and CDR2 is YYEEEE. With 0 bases clipped from V and 2 bases from J, the junction kept 1 base outside the gene matches. The CDR3 has 15 residues. CDR3 bases: TGTGCCAGCAGCTTGGTAGGGGGCAACACCGGGGAGCTGTTTTTT. Its protein product is CASSLVGGNTGELFF.

The rearrangement uses TRBV15 and TRBJ2-7, with TRBD1 matching over 9 bases. J lost 6 bases, V lost 6 bases, and 9 bases had no gene match. CDR1 LNHNV and CDR2 YYDKDF come from the germline V gene (reference sequence). This CDR3 contains 14 residues. The CDR3 coding sequence is TGTGCCACCAGTATGGGACAGGGTTCCCGCGAGCAGTACTTC. Translation: CATSMGQGSREQYF.

This chain connects TRBV27 to TRBJ1-6, with 9 bases lining up with TRBD1. Germline V gene sequence: CDR1 MNHEY, CDR2 SMNVEV (reference sequence). With V trimmed by 8 bases and J by 11 bases, 7 bases remained unmatched. The CDR3 totals 13 residues. The CDR3 loop reads CASGPGTGTPLHF. Here the CDR3 DNA reads TGTGCCAGCGGTCCCGGGACAGGGACACCCCTCCACTTT.

In nucleotides, the CDR3 is TGTGCCAGCAGACAGGGTTTCGCCACTGAAGCTTTCTTT. It encodes CASRQGFATEAFF. The chain employs TRBV6-1 and TRBJ1-1; perhaps TRBD1 as D (6 bases). Trimming took 6 bases from V and 4 from J, leaving 12 bases between them. The CDR3 is 13 amino acids. Per germline, CDR1 MNHNS and CDR2 SASEGT.

The chain recombines TRBV2 with TRBJ2-1; D may be TRBD2 (5 bases). Germline CDR1 reads SNHLY; CDR2 reads FYNNEI. V gave up 2 bases and J gave up 2 bases, with 7 bases separating them. The CDR3 is 14 amino acids. The CDR3 nucleotides are TGTGCCAGCAGTGAACGGGGAGCCTACAATGAGCAGTTCTTC. This sequence encodes CASSERGAYNEQFF.

The chain recombines TRBV11-2 with TRBJ1-1; no firm D call. CDR1 SGHAT and CDR2 FQNNGV come from the germline V gene. This CDR3 has 14 residues. The V end was cut by 4 bases, the J end by 3 bases, with 12 bases between. The CDR3 reads CASSSQTQDTEAFF. The DNA for the CDR3 is TGTGCCAGCAGCTCCCAAACCCAGGACACTGAAGCTTTCTTT.

The chain couples TRBV6-6 to TRBJ1-2, with 7 bases matching TRBD1. CDR3 size: 14 residues. Germline loops: CDR1 MNHNY, CDR2 SVGAGI (reference sequence). The V segment lost 4 bases and the J segment 7 bases; nucleotides outside the gene matches: 9. The CDR3 DNA reads as TGTGCCAGCAGTTTCCTCGACAGGGAATTTGGCTACACCTTC. This codes for CASSFLDREFGYTF.

V and J are TRBV13 and TRBJ1-5; D is unclear. The germline CDR1 and CDR2 sequences are PRHDT and FYEKMQ (reference sequence). Trimming pared 3 bases from V and 5 bases from J, leaving 14 bases between. The CDR3 is 15 amino acids. The CDR3 reads CASSFGPHFDQPQHF. CDR3 nucleotides: TGTGCCAGCAGCTTTGGGCCACATTTCGATCAGCCCCAGCATTTT.

This clone was seen a handful of times. The chain combines TRBV11-2 with TRBJ2-3; D uncertain. The CDR3 has 14 residues. V dropped 5 bases and J dropped 2 bases, with 11 bases sitting between them. The germline V gene has CDR1 SGHAT and CDR2 FQNNGV. The CDR3 spells CASSPVFSTDTQYF. As DNA, the CDR3 is TGTGCCAGCAGCCCTGTGTTCTCCACAGATACGCAGTATTTT.

V gene TRBV4-2 combines with J gene TRBJ2-2; no clear D. Germline V lookup: CDR1 LGHNA, CDR2 YNFKEQ. V was trimmed by 1 base and J by 3 bases, leaving 6 bases between them. The CDR3 has 14 amino acids. CDR3 bases: TGTGCCAGCAGCCAAGTTTCGGACACCGGGGAGCTGTTTTTT. Translating gives CASSQVSDTGELFF.

The genes are TRBV5-4 and TRBJ2-5; D might be TRBD2 (5 bases). Trimming shortened V by 4 bases and J by 3 bases, and 19 bases separated the two germline ends. CDR1 is SGHNT and CDR2 is YYREEE in the germline V gene (reference sequence). The CDR3 contains 16 residues. In DNA, the CDR3 is TGTGCCAGCAGCCGGGTAACCGGGGAGTCAAAAGAGACCCAGTACTTC. Translated: CASSRVTGESKETQYF. The full variable domain, its missing parts supplied by reference TRBV5-4 and TRBJ2-5, is ETGVTQSPTHLIKTRGQQVTLRCSSQSGHNTVSWYQQALGQGPQFIFQYYREEENGRGNFPPRFSGLQFPNYSSELNVNALELDDSALYLCASSRVTGESKETQYFGPGTRLLVL.